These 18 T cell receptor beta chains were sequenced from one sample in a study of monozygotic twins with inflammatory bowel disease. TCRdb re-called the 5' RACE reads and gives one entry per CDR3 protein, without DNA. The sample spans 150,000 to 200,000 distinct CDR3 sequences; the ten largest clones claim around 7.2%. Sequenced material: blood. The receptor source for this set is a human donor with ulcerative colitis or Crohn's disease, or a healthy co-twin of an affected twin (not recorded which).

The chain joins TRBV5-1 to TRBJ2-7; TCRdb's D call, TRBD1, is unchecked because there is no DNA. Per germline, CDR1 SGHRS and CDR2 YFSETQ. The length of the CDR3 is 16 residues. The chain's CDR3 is CASSLSPGRETYEQYF.

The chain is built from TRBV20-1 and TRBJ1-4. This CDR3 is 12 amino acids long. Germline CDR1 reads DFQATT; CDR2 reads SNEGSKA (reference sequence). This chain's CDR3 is CSARERNEKLFF.

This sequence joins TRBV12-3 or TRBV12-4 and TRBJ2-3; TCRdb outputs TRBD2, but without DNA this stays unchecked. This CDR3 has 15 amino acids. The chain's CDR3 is CATAMTSGSTDTQYF.

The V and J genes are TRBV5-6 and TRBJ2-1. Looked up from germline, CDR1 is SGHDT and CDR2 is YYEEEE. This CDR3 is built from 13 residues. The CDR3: CASSGRAYNEQFF.

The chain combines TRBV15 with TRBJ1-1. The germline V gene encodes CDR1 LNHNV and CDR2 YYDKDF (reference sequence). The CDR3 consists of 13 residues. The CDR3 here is CATNPEGNTEAFF.

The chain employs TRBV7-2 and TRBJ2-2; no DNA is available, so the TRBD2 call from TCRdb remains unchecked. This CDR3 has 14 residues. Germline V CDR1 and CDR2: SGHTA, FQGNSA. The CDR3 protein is CASRTGTGTGELFF.

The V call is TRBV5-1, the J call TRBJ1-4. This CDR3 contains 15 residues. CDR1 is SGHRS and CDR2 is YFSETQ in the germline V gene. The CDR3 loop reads CASSHRTFGNEKLFF.

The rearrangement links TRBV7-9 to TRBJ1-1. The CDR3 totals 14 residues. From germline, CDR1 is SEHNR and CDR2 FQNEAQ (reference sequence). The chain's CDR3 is CASSLEGDNTEAFF.

The CDR3 sequence is CASSQDRELYSNQPQHF. This chain uses TRBV4-1 with TRBJ1-5; the TCRdb D gene call, TRBD1, has no DNA to confirm it. The CDR3 spans 17 residues. The germline V gene encodes CDR1 MGHRA and CDR2 YSYEKL.

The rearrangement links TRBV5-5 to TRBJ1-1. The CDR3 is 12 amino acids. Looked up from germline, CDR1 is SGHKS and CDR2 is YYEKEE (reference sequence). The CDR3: CASSLHNTEAFF.

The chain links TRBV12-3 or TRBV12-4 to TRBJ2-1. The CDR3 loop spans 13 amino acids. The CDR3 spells CATHQQTYNEQFF.

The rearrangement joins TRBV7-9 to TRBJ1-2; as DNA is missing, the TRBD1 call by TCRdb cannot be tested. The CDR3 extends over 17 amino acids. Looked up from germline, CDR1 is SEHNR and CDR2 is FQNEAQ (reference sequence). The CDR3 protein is CASSPRGRGPANYGYTF.

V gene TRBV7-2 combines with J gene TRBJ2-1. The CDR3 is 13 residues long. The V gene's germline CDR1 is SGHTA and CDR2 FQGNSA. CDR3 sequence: CASSLESYNEQFF.

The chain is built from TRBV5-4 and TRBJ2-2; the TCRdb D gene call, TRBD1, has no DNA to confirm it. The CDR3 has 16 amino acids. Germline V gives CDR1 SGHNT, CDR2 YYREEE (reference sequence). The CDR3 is CASSLQKGASTGELFF.

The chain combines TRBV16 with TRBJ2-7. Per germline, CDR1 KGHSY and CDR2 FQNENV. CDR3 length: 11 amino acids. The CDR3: CARTPDGEQYF.

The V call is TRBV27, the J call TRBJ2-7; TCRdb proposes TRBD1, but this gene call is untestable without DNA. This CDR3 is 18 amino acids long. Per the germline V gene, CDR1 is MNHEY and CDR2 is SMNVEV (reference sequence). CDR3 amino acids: CASSLYQPFETGSYEQYF.

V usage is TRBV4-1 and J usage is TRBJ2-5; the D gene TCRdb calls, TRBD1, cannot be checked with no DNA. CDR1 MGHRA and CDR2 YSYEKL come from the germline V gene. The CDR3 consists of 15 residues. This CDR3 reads CASSYRQGDLETQYF.

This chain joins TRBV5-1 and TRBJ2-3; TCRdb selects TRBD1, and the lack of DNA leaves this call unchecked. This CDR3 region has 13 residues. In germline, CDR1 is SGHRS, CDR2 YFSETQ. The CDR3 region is CASLGTGGNTQYF.